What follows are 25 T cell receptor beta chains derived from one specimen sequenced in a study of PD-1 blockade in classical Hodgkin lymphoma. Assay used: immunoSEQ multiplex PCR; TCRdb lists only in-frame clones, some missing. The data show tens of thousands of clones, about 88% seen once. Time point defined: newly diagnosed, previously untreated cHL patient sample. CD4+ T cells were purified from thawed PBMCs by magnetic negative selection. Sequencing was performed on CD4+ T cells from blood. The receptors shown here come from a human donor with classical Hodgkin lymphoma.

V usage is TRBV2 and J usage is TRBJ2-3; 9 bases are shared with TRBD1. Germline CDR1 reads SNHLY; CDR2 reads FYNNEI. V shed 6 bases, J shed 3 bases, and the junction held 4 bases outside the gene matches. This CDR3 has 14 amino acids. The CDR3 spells CASSRDRVTDTQYF. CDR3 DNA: TGTGCCAGCAGCCGGGACAGGGTGACAGATACGCAGTATTTT.

CDR3 nucleotide sequence: TGTGCCAGCAGCGTAGCCGGGACTAGCGGGAGGACGTGGTGCGAGCAGTACGTC. The encoded protein is CASSVAGTSGRTWCEQYV. The V gene is TRBV9, the J gene TRBJ2-7, with 15 bases identical to TRBD2. Germline V gene lookup returns CDR1 SGDLS and CDR2 YYNGEE. The CDR3 spans 18 residues. V lost 0 bases, J lost 6 bases, and 10 bases stayed unmatched.

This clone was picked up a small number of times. CDR3 sequence: CASGLPPGPQHF. The CDR3 coding sequence is TGTGCTAGTGGTTTGCCCCCGGGGCCCCAGCATTTT. This chain joins TRBV12-5 and TRBJ1-5; D unclear. The CDR3 length is 12 residues. V was pared by 2 bases and J by 9 bases, with 8 bases between. Germline V lookup: CDR1 LGHNT, CDR2 FRNRAP.

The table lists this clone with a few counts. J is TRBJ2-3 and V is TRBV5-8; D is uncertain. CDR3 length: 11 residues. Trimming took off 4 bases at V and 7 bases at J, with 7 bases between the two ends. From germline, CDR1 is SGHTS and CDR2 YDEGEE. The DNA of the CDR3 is TGTGCCAGCAGCGTTGGGCATACGCAGTATTTT. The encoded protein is CASSVGHTQYF.

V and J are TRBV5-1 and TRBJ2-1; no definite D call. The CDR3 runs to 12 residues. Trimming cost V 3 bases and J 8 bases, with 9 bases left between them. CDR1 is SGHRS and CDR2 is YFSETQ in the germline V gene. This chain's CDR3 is CASSWGQDEQFF. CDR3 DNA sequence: TGCGCCAGCAGCTGGGGTCAGGATGAGCAGTTCTTC.

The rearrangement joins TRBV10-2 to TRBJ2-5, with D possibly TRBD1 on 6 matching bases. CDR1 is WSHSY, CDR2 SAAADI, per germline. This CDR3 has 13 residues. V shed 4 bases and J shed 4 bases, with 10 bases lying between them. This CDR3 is CASSAQGRETQYF. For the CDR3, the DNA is TGCGCCAGCAGTGCGCAGGGGCGAGAGACCCAGTACTTC.

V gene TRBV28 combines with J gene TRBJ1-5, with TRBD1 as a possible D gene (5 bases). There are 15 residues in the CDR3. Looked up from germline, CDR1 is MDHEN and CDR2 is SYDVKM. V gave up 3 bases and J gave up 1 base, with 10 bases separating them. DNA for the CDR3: TGTGCCAGCAGTTTGGCGGGGCGGAGCAATCAGCCCCAGCATTTT. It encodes CASSLAGRSNQPQHF.

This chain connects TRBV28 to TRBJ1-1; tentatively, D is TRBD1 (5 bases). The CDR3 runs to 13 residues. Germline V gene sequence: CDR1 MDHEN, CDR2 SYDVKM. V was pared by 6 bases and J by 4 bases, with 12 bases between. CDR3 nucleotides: TGTGCCAGCAGGCTGCCCGGGGGCACTGAAGCTTTCTTT. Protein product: CASRLPGGTEAFF.

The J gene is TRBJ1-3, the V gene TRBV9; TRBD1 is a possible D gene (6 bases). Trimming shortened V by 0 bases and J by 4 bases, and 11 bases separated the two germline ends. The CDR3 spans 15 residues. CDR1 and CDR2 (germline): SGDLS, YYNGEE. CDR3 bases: TGTGCCAGCAGCGTAGATCAGGGGAAGGGAAACACCATATATTTT. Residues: CASSVDQGKGNTIYF.

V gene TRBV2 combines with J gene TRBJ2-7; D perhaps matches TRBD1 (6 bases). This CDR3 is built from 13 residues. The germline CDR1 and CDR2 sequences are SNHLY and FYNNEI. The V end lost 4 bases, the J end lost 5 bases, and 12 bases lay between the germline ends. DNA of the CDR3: TGTGCCAGCAGTGGGGAACAGGGTGACGAGCAGTACTTC. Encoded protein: CASSGEQGDEQYF. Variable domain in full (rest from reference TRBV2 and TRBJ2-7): EPEVTQTPSHQVTQMGQEVILRCVPISNHLYFYWYRQILGQKVEFLVSFYNNEISEKSEIFDDQFSVERPDGSNFTLKIRSTKLEDSAMYFCASSGEQGDEQYFGPGTRLTVT.

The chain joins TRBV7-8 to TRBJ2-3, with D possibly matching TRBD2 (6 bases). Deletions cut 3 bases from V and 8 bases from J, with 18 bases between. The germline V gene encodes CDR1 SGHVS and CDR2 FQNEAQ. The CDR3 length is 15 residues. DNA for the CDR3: TGTGCCAGCAGCTTCAGCCGGTTGGGGGGAGGTACGCAGTATTTT. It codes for CASSFSRLGGGTQYF.

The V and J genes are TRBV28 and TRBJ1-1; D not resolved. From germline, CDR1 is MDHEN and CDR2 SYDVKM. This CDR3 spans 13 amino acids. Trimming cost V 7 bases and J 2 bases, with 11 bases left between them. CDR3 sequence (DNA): TGTGCCAGCACTTACGGGGAAAACACTGAAGCTTTCTTT. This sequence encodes CASTYGENTEAFF.

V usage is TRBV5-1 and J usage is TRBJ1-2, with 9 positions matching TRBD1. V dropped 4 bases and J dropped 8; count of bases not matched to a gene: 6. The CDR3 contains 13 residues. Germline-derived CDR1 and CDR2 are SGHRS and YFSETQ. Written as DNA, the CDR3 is TGCGCCAGCAGCCCACGGGACAGGGAAGGCTACACCTTC. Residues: CASSPRDREGYTF.

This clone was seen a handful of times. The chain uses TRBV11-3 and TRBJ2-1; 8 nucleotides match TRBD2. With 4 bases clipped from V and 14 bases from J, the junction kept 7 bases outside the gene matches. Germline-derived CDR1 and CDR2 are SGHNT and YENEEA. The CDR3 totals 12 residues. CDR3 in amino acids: CASSSQRGREFF. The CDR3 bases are TGTGCCAGCAGCTCCCAGCGGGGGAGGGAGTTCTTC.

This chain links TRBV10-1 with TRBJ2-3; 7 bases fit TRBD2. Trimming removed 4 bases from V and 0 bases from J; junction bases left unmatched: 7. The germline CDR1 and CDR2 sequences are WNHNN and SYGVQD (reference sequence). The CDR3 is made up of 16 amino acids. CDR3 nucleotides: TGCGCCAGCAGTGGGTTAGCGGGCCGGAGCACAGATACGCAGTATTTT. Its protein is CASSGLAGRSTDTQYF.

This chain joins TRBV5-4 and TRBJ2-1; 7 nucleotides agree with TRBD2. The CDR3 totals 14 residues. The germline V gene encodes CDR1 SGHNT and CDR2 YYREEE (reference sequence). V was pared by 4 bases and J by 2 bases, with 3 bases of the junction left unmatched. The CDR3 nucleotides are TGTGCCAGCAGCCCGGGAGGTGCCTACAATGAGCAGTTCTTC. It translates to CASSPGGAYNEQFF.

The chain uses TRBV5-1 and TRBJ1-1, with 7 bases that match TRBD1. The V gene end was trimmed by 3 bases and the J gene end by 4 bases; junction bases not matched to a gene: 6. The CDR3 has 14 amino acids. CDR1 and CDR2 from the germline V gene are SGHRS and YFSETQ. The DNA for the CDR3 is TGCGCCAGCAGCTCACAGGGGATCGGCACTGAAGCTTTCTTT. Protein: CASSSQGIGTEAFF. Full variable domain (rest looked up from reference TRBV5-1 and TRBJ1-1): KAGVTQTPRYLIKTRGQQVTLSCSPISGHRSVSWYQQTPGQGLQFLFEYFSETQRNKGNFPGRFSGRQFSNSRSEMNVSTLELGDSALYLCASSSQGIGTEAFFGQGTRLTVV.

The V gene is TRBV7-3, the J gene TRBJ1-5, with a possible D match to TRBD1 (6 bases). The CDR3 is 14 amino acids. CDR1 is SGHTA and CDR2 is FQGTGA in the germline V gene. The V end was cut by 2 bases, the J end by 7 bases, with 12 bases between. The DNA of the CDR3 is TGTGCCAGCAGCTTAGAAGTGGGGGGCCAGCCCCAGCATTTT. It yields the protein CASSLEVGGQPQHF.

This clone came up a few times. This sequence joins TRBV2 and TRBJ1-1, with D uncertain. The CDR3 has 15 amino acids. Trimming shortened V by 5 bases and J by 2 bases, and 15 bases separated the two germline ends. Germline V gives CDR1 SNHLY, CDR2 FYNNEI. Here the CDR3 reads CASSKDRPENTEAFF. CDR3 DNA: TGTGCCAGCAGTAAAGACCGCCCTGAAAACACTGAAGCTTTCTTT.

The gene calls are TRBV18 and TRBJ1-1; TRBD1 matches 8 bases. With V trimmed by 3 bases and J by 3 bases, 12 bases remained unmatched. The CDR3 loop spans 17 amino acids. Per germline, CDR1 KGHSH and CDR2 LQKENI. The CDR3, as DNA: TGTGCCAGCTCACCGCGGGGGACAGGCGGTGGGGACACTGAAGCTTTCTTT. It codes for CASSPRGTGGGDTEAFF.

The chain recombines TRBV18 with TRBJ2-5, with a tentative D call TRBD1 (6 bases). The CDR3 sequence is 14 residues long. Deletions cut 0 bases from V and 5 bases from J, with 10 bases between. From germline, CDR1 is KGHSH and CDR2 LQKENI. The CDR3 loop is CASSPPMQGETQYF. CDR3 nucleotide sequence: TGTGCCAGCTCACCACCGATGCAGGGGGAGACCCAGTACTTC.

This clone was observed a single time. Written as DNA, the CDR3 is TGTGCCAGCAGTGAAATGGTCAGCTATAGCAATCAGCCCCAGCATTTT. Protein sequence: CASSEMVSYSNQPQHF. The chain carries TRBV6-1 and TRBJ1-5, with unresolved D. V lost 2 bases and J 0 bases, leaving 11 bases between the germline ends. The CDR3 sequence is 16 residues long. Germline lookup yields CDR1 MNHNS and CDR2 SASEGT.

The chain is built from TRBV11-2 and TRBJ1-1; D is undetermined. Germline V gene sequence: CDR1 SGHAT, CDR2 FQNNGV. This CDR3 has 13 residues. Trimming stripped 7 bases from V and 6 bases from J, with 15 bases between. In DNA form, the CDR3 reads TGTGCCAGCACCCCACCATTGACCCCTGAAGCTTTCTTT. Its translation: CASTPPLTPEAFF.

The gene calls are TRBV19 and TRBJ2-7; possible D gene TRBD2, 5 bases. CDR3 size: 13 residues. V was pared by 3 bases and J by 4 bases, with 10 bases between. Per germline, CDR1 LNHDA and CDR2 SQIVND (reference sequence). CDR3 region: CASSIGRGYEQYF. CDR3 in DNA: TGTGCCAGTAGTATTGGGCGAGGGTACGAGCAGTACTTC.

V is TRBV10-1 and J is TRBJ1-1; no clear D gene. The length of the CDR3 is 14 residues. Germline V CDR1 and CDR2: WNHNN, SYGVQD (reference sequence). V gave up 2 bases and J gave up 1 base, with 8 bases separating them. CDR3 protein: CASSEGTPNTEAFF. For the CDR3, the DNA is TGCGCCAGCAGTGAGGGCACCCCGAACACTGAAGCTTTCTTT.